These T cell receptor beta chains were read from a single sample in a study of T cell changes during pregnancy in multiple sclerosis. Clones were read by immunoSEQ multiplex PCR, and TCRdb kept only the in-frame ones, dropping some. This table holds tens of thousands of clones, 70% to 90% found once. The source material was peripheral blood, sampled in the first trimester of pregnancy. These receptors were obtained from a female donor with multiple sclerosis, enrolled in a pregnancy study. CDR3s include the opening cysteine and the closing phenylalanine or tryptophan. D genes are given only for firm matches. Rows may omit the clone size; those that give it use once, few, many or a size class.

clone_size	v_call	d_call	j_call	cdr3_aa	cdr3_nt
once	TRBV6-1	.	TRBJ1-2	CASSEASRGDGYTF	TGTGCCAGCAGTGAAGCATCCAGGGGAGATGGCTACACCTTC
.	TRBV11-2	TRBD1	TRBJ2-7	CASSLERQGQYEQYF	TGTGCCAGCAGCTTAGAGAGACAGGGACAGTACGAGCAGTACTTC
.	TRBV7-8	.	TRBJ2-3	CASSPYSGTQYF	TGTGCCAGCAGCCCATATAGCGGTACGCAGTATTTT
.	TRBV4-1	TRBD1	TRBJ1-1	CASSPGQFPTEAFF	TGCGCCAGCAGCCCGGGACAGTTCCCCACTGAAGCTTTCTTT
.	TRBV30	TRBD1	TRBJ1-2	CAWSVRRQGADGYTF	TGTGCCTGGAGTGTACGGCGGCAGGGGGCTGATGGCTACACCTTC
.	TRBV10-3	TRBD2	TRBJ2-3	CAISDLAGSSTDTQYF	TGTGCCATCAGTGACCTAGCGGGAAGTAGCACAGATACGCAGTATTTT
.	TRBV27	.	TRBJ2-7	CASSLSVISEQYF	TGTGCCAGCAGTCTTTCAGTGATCTCTGAGCAGTACTTC
.	TRBV5-4	TRBD2	TRBJ2-1	CASSFLAGDNEQFF	TGTGCCAGCAGCTTTCTAGCGGGGGACAATGAGCAGTTCTTC
.	TRBV7-2	.	TRBJ1-5	CASSLDRYQPQHF	TGTGCCAGCAGCTTAGACAGATATCAGCCCCAGCATTTT
.	TRBV19	.	TRBJ1-5	CASSIWGVSNQPQHF	TGTGCCAGTAGTATCTGGGGGGTAAGCAATCAGCCCCAGCATTTT
.	TRBV2	TRBD1	TRBJ2-7	CASSQGQLKNYEQYF	TGTGCCAGCTCCCAGGGACAGCTAAAGAACTACGAGCAGTACTTC
.	TRBV7-3	.	TRBJ2-7	CASSLGGTNYEQYF	TGTGCCAGCAGCTTAGGTGGCACCAACTACGAGCAGTACTTC
.	TRBV5-4	TRBD1	TRBJ2-1	CASSTLAGQGFNEQFF	TGTGCCAGCAGCACCCTCGCGGGACAGGGTTTCAATGAGCAGTTCTTC
.	TRBV23-1	.	TRBJ2-1	CASSHVTNNEQFF	TGCGCCAGCAGTCATGTGACTAACAATGAGCAGTTCTTC
.	TRBV7-9	TRBD1	TRBJ1-2	CASILPKDTGVHGYTF	TGTGCCAGCATTTTGCCCAAGGATACAGGGGTACATGGCTACACCTTC
few	TRBV29-1	.	TRBJ2-7	CSGNRDSYEQYF	TGCAGCGGTAACAGGGATTCCTACGAGCAGTACTTC
once	TRBV15	TRBD2	TRBJ2-3	CATSRDLLAGSSGDTQYF	TGTGCCACCAGCAGAGATTTGCTAGCGGGATCCTCAGGGGATACGCAGTATTTT